This TCR beta chain was captured by sequencing in a study of blood T cell repertoires in COVID-19. Across the study: From the United States, Italy and Spain came samples of acute and convalescent COVID-19. In each case, the material was cDNA or gDNA derived from T cells, B-cell-depleted T cells, or PBMCs.

In the original workflow: Reference gene primer amplification gave nucleated cell count estimates. Assay used: immunoSEQ multiplex PCR; TCRdb lists only in-frame clones, some missing. V, J and clone size derive from that table, while D and trimming were established from the DNA sequence. The sample holds roughly 140,000 clones; about 85% are singletons and the top ten take about 3%. The CDR3 is 15 residues long. V lost 6 bases and J lost 1; bases outside the gene matches: 8. Germline-derived CDR1 and CDR2 are WNHNN and SYGVQD (reference sequence). The sequence was collected from a woman aged 40-49 years with active or convalescent COVID-19. Sequenced: peripheral blood. The chain has TRBV10-1 and TRBJ1-1; TRBD1 aligns across 7 bases. The CDR3: CASSRTGARNTEAFF. The CDR3 DNA is TGCGCCAGCAGCCGGACAGGCGCCCGGAACACTGAAGCTTTCTTT.